This is a list of T cell receptor beta chains from one sample in a study of blood T cell repertoires in COVID-19. Using immunoSEQ multiplex PCR, the repertoire was profiled, and TCRdb retains in-frame clones only, with some absent. The sample lists about 230,000 clones, around 80% seen once, with 1.3% in the top ten. The sample comprised peripheral blood. These receptors all come from a woman aged 30 to 39 with COVID-19, enrolled during active disease. Each CDR3 is given with its conserved first and last residue. A D gene is named only where the DNA matches it firmly. Some rows have no size entry. The others give once, few or many, or a class for an expanded clone.

abundance | j_gene | v_gene | d_gene | CDR3aa | CDR3nt
NA | TRBJ1-4 | TRBV5-6 | TRBD1 | CASSLTNRGEEKLFF | TGTGCCAGCAGCTTGACTAACAGGGGAGAAGAAAAACTGTTTTTT
NA | TRBJ2-1 | TRBV7-9 | TRBD2 | CASSLEQGGFSYNEQFF | TGTGCCAGCAGCTTAGAGCAGGGAGGGTTCTCCTACAATGAGCAGTTCTTC
NA | TRBJ1-5 | TRBV6-6 | NA | CASSLNQGGHQPQHF | TGTGCCAGCAGTTTAAACCAGGGAGGTCATCAGCCCCAGCATTTT
NA | TRBJ2-7 | TRBV30 | NA | CAWSLGTGAYEQYF | TGTGCCTGGAGTCTCGGGACTGGGGCCTACGAGCAGTACTTC
NA | TRBJ1-1 | TRBV14 | NA | CASSQDEITEAFF | TGTGCCAGCAGCCAAGACGAGATCACTGAAGCTTTCTTT
NA | TRBJ1-1 | TRBV27 | NA | CASSPRQVVNTEAFF | TGTGCCAGCAGTCCGAGACAGGTTGTGAACACTGAAGCTTTCTTT
NA | TRBJ1-1 | TRBV5-1 | NA | CASKGVRTEAFF | TGCGCCAGTAAGGGGGTCCGGACTGAAGCTTTCTTT
NA | TRBJ2-7 | TRBV15 | TRBD1 | CATSGNQGVRDEQYF | TGTGCCACCAGCGGCAATCAGGGGGTTAGGGACGAGCAGTACTTC
NA | TRBJ2-7 | TRBV6-5 | NA | CASSFRGERPSYEQYF | TGTGCCAGCAGTTTTCGCGGGGAGCGGCCCTCCTACGAGCAGTACTTC
NA | TRBJ2-1 | TRBV7-3 | NA | CASSPPGMEQFF | TGTGCCAGCAGCCCTCCAGGGATGGAGCAGTTCTTC
NA | TRBJ2-7 | TRBV12-3/TRBV12-4 | NA | CASSLGQGYEQYF | TGTGCCAGCAGCTTGGGACAAGGCTACGAGCAGTACTTC
once | TRBJ1-1 | TRBV21-1 | NA | CAVHVVMTEAFF | TGTGCCGTTCACGTAGTTATGACTGAAGCTTTCTTT
NA | TRBJ1-1 | TRBV11-1 | TRBD1 | CASSSPGQGNTEAFF | TGTGCCAGCAGCTCTCCGGGACAGGGTAACACTGAAGCTTTCTTT
NA | TRBJ2-5 | TRBV7-2 | TRBD1 | CASSLAAGGKETQYF | TGTGCCAGCAGCTTAGCGGCAGGGGGTAAAGAGACCCAGTACTTC
once | TRBJ1-4 | TRBV6-5 | TRBD1 | CATSLGQGGEKLFF | TGTGCCACTTCTTTGGGACAGGGAGGGGAAAAACTGTTTTTT
NA | TRBJ2-2 | TRBV2 | TRBD2 | CASSERSGGTGELFF | TGTGCCAGCAGTGAACGTTCGGGAGGCACCGGGGAGCTGTTTTTT
few | TRBJ2-7 | TRBV5-6 | NA | CASSFTETYEQYF | TGTGCCAGCAGCTTTACAGAGACCTACGAGCAGTACTTC
once | TRBJ2-2 | TRBV2 | TRBD2 | CASSRRRTSGRSTGELFF | TGTGCCAGCAGTCGGCGACGGACTAGCGGGAGGAGCACCGGGGAGCTGTTTTTT
NA | TRBJ2-1 | TRBV4-3 | TRBD2 | CASSQEGGRAVAYNEQFF | TGCGCCAGCAGCCAAGAGGGCGGGAGGGCCGTCGCCTACAATGAGCAGTTCTTC
NA | TRBJ1-4 | TRBV9 | TRBD1 | CASQGAVNEKLFF | TGTGCCAGTCAGGGGGCAGTTAATGAAAAACTGTTTTTT
once | TRBJ2-7 | TRBV7-9 | TRBD1 | CASSPFGTGVHEQYF | TGTGCCAGCAGCCCCTTCGGGACAGGGGTACACGAGCAGTACTTC
NA | TRBJ1-1 | TRBV7-9 | NA | CASSLGGLGGAEAFF | TGTGCCAGCAGCTTAGGGGGCCTGGGGGGAGCTGAAGCTTTCTTT
NA | TRBJ2-7 | TRBV6-1 | TRBD1 | CASSEWGQGLYEQYF | TGTGCCAGCAGTGAATGGGGACAGGGGCTCTACGAGCAGTACTTC
NA | TRBJ2-5 | TRBV7-3 | NA | CASSLNAGKTQYF | TGTGCCAGCAGCTTAAACGCAGGGAAGACCCAGTACTTC
once | TRBJ1-5 | TRBV28 | NA | CASMPGLLNQPQHF | TGTGCCAGCATGCCGGGACTGTTGAATCAGCCCCAGCATTTT
NA | TRBJ2-7 | TRBV5-4 | TRBD2 | CASSSGGSGISYEQYF | TGTGCCAGCAGCTCGGGTGGTAGCGGGATTAGCTACGAGCAGTACTTC
NA | TRBJ2-3 | TRBV12-1 | NA | CASSIGLATSTDTQYF | TGTGCCAGCAGCATTGGACTAGCGACTAGCACAGATACGCAGTATTTT
NA | TRBJ1-6 | TRBV2 | NA | CASSEDTPSSYNSPLHF | TGTGCCAGCAGTGAAGACACCCCAAGCTCCTATAATTCACCCCTCCACTTT
NA | TRBJ1-5 | TRBV19 | NA | CATSLGFSGRGWHGGNQPQHF | TGTGCCACTTCGCTGGGATTTTCGGGCAGGGGCTGGCATGGGGGCAATCAGCCCCAGCATTTT
few | TRBJ2-5 | TRBV4-3 | TRBD1 | CASSRGQGKDQETQYF | TGCGCCAGCAGCCGAGGACAGGGGAAGGACCAAGAGACCCAGTACTTC
NA | TRBJ1-2 | TRBV6-4 | NA | CASSPGGVGYGYTF | TGTGCCAGCAGCCCCGGGGGAGTTGGGTATGGCTACACCTTC
NA | TRBJ2-5 | TRBV11-3 | TRBD1 | CASSRGTGGTETQYF | TGTGCCAGCAGCCGCGGGACAGGGGGGACAGAGACCCAGTACTTC
once | TRBJ2-1 | TRBV5-1 | NA | CASTRDTYNEQFF | TGCGCCAGCACCCGGGACACCTACAATGAGCAGTTCTTC
NA | TRBJ1-1 | TRBV19 | TRBD1 | CASQTGGSTEAFF | TGTGCCAGTCAAACAGGGGGGAGCACTGAAGCTTTCTTT
few | TRBJ2-5 | TRBV9 | TRBD2 | CASSVGWGSGVSGETQYF | TGTGCCAGCAGTGTTGGGTGGGGTAGCGGGGTGTCAGGGGAGACCCAGTACTTC
NA | TRBJ1-3 | TRBV4-3 | NA | CASSQDKVTGVSGNTIYF | TGCGCCAGCAGCCAAGATAAAGTGACGGGGGTCTCTGGAAACACCATATATTTT
NA | TRBJ1-2 | TRBV5-1 | TRBD1 | CASRDPTGGGYGYTF | TGCGCCAGCAGAGACCCGACAGGGGGCGGCTATGGCTACACCTTC
NA | TRBJ2-7 | TRBV7-2 | NA | CASSADWYEQYF | TGTGCCAGCAGCGCGGATTGGTACGAGCAGTACTTC
NA | TRBJ2-2 | TRBV4-2 | NA | CASSQDPGANTRELFF | TGTGCCAGCAGCCAAGATCCGGGAGCGAACACCAGGGAGCTGTTTTTT
NA | TRBJ2-1 | TRBV4-2 | TRBD2 | CASSQNRPSGYNEQFF | TGTGCCAGCAGCCAAAACAGGCCTAGCGGTTACAATGAGCAGTTCTTC
NA | TRBJ1-4 | TRBV28 | TRBD1 | CASSWTGSNEKLFF | TGTGCCAGCAGTTGGACAGGGTCAAATGAAAAACTGTTTTTT
NA | TRBJ2-1 | TRBV5-6 | TRBD2 | CASSIRLAGGPGEQFF | TGTGCCAGCAGCATTCGATTAGCGGGAGGGCCAGGTGAGCAGTTCTTC
NA | TRBJ1-6 | TRBV27 | NA | CASSLMERSSPLHF | TGTGCCAGCAGTTTAATGGAGCGGAGTTCACCCCTCCACTTT
NA | TRBJ1-5 | TRBV5-3 | TRBD1 | CARSTPDRLNQPQHF | TGTGCCAGAAGCACGCCGGACAGGCTAAATCAGCCCCAGCATTTT
NA | TRBJ2-5 | TRBV7-2 | TRBD2 | CASSLAGSQETQYF | TGTGCCAGCAGCCTAGCGGGGAGCCAAGAGACCCAGTACTTC
NA | TRBJ2-7 | TRBV10-3 | NA | CAIKVEAGPGYEQYF | TGTGCCATCAAGGTCGAGGCGGGCCCGGGTTACGAGCAGTACTTC
NA | TRBJ2-1 | TRBV5-4 | NA | CASSPTGDSYNEQFF | TGTGCCAGCAGCCCGACAGGAGACTCCTACAATGAGCAGTTCTTC
NA | TRBJ2-7 | TRBV5-6 | NA | CASSVRVHHYEQYF | TGTGCCAGCAGCGTGAGGGTGCACCATTACGAGCAGTACTTC
NA | TRBJ2-6 | TRBV19 | NA | CASSPPGANVLTF | TGTGCCAGTAGCCCCCCGGGGGCCAACGTCCTGACTTTC
NA | TRBJ2-1 | TRBV20-1 | TRBD1 | CSASGFRGRTYNEQFF | TGCAGTGCTAGTGGATTCAGGGGGCGAACCTACAATGAGCAGTTCTTC
NA | TRBJ2-7 | TRBV10-3 | TRBD2 | CAISVRGLAGGPWDEQYF | TGTGCCATCAGTGTCAGGGGACTAGCGGGAGGGCCTTGGGACGAGCAGTACTTC
NA | TRBJ2-7 | TRBV6-2/TRBV6-3 | NA | CASSYGGAFDEQYF | TGTGCCAGCAGTTACGGGGGGGCCTTCGACGAGCAGTACTTC
NA | TRBJ1-2 | TRBV18 | TRBD1 | CASSPGQGGYTF | TGTGCCAGCTCACCTGGACAGGGCGGCTACACCTTC
NA | TRBJ2-2 | TRBV13 | TRBD2 | CASRHGLAGGTGELFF | TGTGCCAGCAGACACGGACTAGCGGGAGGGACCGGGGAGCTGTTTTTT
NA | TRBJ2-7 | TRBV11-1 | TRBD2 | CASSLGLAGAGYEQYF | TGTGCCAGCAGCTTGGGACTAGCGGGAGCAGGCTACGAGCAGTACTTC
NA | TRBJ2-2 | TRBV4-3 | TRBD2 | CASSQGGLAGGYTGELFF | TGCGCCAGCAGCCAAGGGGGACTAGCGGGAGGGTACACCGGGGAGCTGTTTTTT
NA | TRBJ2-1 | TRBV19 | NA | CASGEGGLTYNEQFF | TGTGCCAGCGGGGAGGGGGGATTGACCTACAATGAGCAGTTCTTC